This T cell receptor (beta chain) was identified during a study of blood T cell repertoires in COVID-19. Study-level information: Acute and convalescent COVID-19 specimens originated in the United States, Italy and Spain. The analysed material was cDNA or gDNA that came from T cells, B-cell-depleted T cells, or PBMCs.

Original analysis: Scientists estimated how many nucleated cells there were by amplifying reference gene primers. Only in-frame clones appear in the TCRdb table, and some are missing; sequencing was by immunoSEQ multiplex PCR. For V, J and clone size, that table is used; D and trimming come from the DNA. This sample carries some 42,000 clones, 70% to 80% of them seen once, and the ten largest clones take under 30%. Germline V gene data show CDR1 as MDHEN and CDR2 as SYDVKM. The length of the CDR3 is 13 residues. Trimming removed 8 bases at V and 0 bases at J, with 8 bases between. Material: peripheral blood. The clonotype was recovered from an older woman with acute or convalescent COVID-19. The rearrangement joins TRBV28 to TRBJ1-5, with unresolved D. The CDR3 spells CASYRYSNQPQHF. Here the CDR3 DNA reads TGTGCCAGCTACAGATATAGCAATCAGCCCCAGCATTTT.